These 24 T cell receptor beta chains were all obtained from the same sample, sequenced in a study of T cell repertoires in ileal Crohn's disease. Indicated time point: neoterminal ileum biopsy at postoperative endoscopy, about 6 months after surgery. TCRdb's table, derived via immunoSEQ multiplex PCR, lists solely in-frame clones and lacks some. The sample shows about 62,000 clones, less than 90% of them seen only once. Sequenced material: ileal tissue. The source is an adult with Crohn's disease.

V is TRBV2 and J is TRBJ2-7; 10 bases line up with TRBD2. CDR1 is SNHLY and CDR2 is FYNNEI in the germline V gene. The CDR3 extends over 16 amino acids. With 6 bases clipped from V and 2 bases from J, the junction kept 10 bases outside the gene matches. CDR3 protein: CASSSSGTSVPYEQYF. As DNA, the CDR3 is TGTGCCAGCAGCTCTTCCGGGACTAGCGTTCCCTACGAGCAGTACTTC.

J is TRBJ2-1 and V is TRBV6-6; TRBD2 matches 10 bases. CDR1 is MNHNY, CDR2 SVGAGI, per germline (reference sequence). The V and J ends lost 9 bases and 6 bases, in that order; junction bases with no gene match: 5. This CDR3 spans 13 amino acids. CDR3 loop: CASSGLASNEQFF. The CDR3 region has the DNA TGTGCCAGTTCGGGACTAGCGTCCAATGAGCAGTTCTTC.

The rearrangement uses TRBV5-1 and TRBJ2-5; D unresolved. Germline CDR1 is SGHRS and CDR2 is YFSETQ. With 1 base removed from V and 5 bases from J, the gap between germline ends came to 15 bases. The CDR3 is made up of 15 amino acids. In DNA, the CDR3 is TGCGCCAGCAGCTTGCATACGCGAGCTGCGGAGACCCAGTACTTC. Translated, it gives CASSLHTRAAETQYF.

The gene calls are TRBV7-9 and TRBJ2-3; D call uncertain. The germline CDR1 and CDR2 sequences are SEHNR and FQNEAQ (reference sequence). Trimming took 4 bases from V and 0 from J, leaving 14 bases between them. The CDR3 runs 16 residues. CDR3 amino acids: CASSSPWAPSTDTQYF. The CDR3, as DNA: TGTGCCAGCAGCTCCCCTTGGGCGCCTAGCACAGATACGCAGTATTTT.

The chain couples TRBV2 to TRBJ2-1, with no clear D. Between the trimmed V and J ends, which lost 7 bases and 6 bases, there was a span of 13 bases. The CDR3 sequence is 13 residues long. Per the germline V gene, CDR1 is SNHLY and CDR2 is FYNNEI. The CDR3 nucleotides are TGTGCCAGCACCAATTGGCAGATCAATGAGCAGTTCTTC. This sequence encodes CASTNWQINEQFF.

The rearrangement links TRBV5-5 to TRBJ1-6, with no clear D. CDR1 SGHKS and CDR2 YYEKEE come from the germline V gene (reference sequence). V was shortened by 4 bases and J by 7 bases, with 15 bases between the two germline ends. The CDR3 runs to 15 residues. CDR3 sequence reads: CASSSQRVRNSPLHF. As DNA, the CDR3 is TGTGCCAGCAGCAGCCAGAGGGTCCGAAATTCACCCCTCCACTTT.

The chain employs TRBV7-6 and TRBJ2-1, with D unclear. The CDR3 consists of 12 residues. V was clipped by 8 bases and J by 0 bases, with 5 bases between them. CDR1 and CDR2 from the germline V gene are SGHVS and FNYEAQ. CDR3 loop: CASRGSYNEQFF. In DNA form, the CDR3 reads TGTGCCAGCCGCGGCTCCTACAATGAGCAGTTCTTC.

The rearrangement uses TRBV7-9 and TRBJ1-2; TRBD1 agrees at 9 bases. CDR1 and CDR2 from the germline V gene are SEHNR and FQNEAQ (reference sequence). CDR3 length equals 14 residues. V lost 4 bases, J lost 2 bases, and 2 bases stayed unmatched. CDR3 region: CASSSGTGNYGYTF. For the CDR3, the DNA is TGTGCCAGCAGCTCCGGGACAGGGAACTATGGCTACACCTTC. The full variable domain, completed using reference TRBV7-9 and TRBJ1-2, is DTGVSQNPRHKITKRGQNVTFRCDPISEHNRLYWYRQTLGQGPEFLTYFQNEAQLEKSRLLSDRFSAERPKGSFSTLEIQRTEQGDSAMYLCASSSGTGNYGYTFGSGTRLTVV.

The chain employs TRBV5-1 and TRBJ2-4, with 8 positions matching TRBD1. With 7 bases clipped from V and 1 base from J, the junction kept 7 bases outside the gene matches. The germline V gene encodes CDR1 SGHRS and CDR2 YFSETQ. CDR3 size: 15 residues. Here the CDR3 reads CASGQGDSAKNIQYF. Here the CDR3 DNA reads TGCGCCAGCGGACAGGGAGACTCTGCCAAAAACATTCAGTACTTC.

The V gene is TRBV28, the J gene TRBJ2-3, with TRBD2 as a possible D gene (5 bases). Germline V gives CDR1 MDHEN, CDR2 SYDVKM. Trimming left V 5 bases short and J 1 base short, with 13 bases between. CDR3 length equals 15 residues. The CDR3 reads CASSPEARGTDTQYF. CDR3 nucleotide sequence: TGTGCCAGCAGTCCCGAGGCGCGGGGCACAGATACGCAGTATTTT.

The V call is TRBV9, the J call TRBJ1-2, with 8 bases lining up with TRBD1. The CDR3 is made up of 13 amino acids. Germline V lookup: CDR1 SGDLS, CDR2 YYNGEE. Trimming removed 1 base from V and 8 bases from J; junction bases left unmatched: 4. The CDR3 sequence: CASSVLRGQGYTF. CDR3 nucleotide sequence: TGTGCCAGCAGCGTACTCAGGGGGCAGGGCTACACCTTC.

The J gene is TRBJ2-5, the V gene TRBV7-6, with D possibly TRBD2 on 5 matching bases. V lost 4 bases to trimming and J lost 2 bases, with 8 bases between them. Germline V gene lookup returns CDR1 SGHVS and CDR2 FNYEAQ. CDR3 length equals 13 residues. The CDR3 is CASSSLGQETQYF. The CDR3, as DNA: TGTGCCAGCAGCTCACTAGGGCAAGAGACCCAGTACTTC.

This rearrangement joins TRBV10-1 to TRBJ1-5; TRBD1 matches 7 bases. With 4 bases clipped from V and 9 bases from J, the junction kept 9 bases outside the gene matches. CDR3 size: 14 residues. Looked up from germline, CDR1 is WNHNN and CDR2 is SYGVQD (reference sequence). DNA for the CDR3: TGCGCCAGCAGTGGGAGACAGGGTCGGGGGCCCCAGCATTTT. This sequence encodes CASSGRQGRGPQHF.

V gene TRBV4-1 combines with J gene TRBJ2-7, with 7 positions matching TRBD1. With V trimmed by 3 bases and J by 2 bases, 10 bases remained unmatched. This CDR3 is 16 amino acids long. Germline V gene data show CDR1 as MGHRA and CDR2 as YSYEKL. The CDR3 here is CASSHRGQARTYEQYF. CDR3 sequence (DNA): TGCGCCAGCAGCCATCGAGGACAGGCCCGAACCTACGAGCAGTACTTC.

The chain joins TRBV5-4 to TRBJ2-3; D remains unclear. Germline lookup yields CDR1 SGHNT and CDR2 YYREEE (reference sequence). With 1 base removed from V and 1 base from J, the gap between germline ends came to 7 bases. The CDR3 runs 14 residues. In DNA, the CDR3 is TGTGCCAGCAGCTTGCCGTCGGGCACAGATACGCAGTATTTT. Translating it yields CASSLPSGTDTQYF.

CDR3 region: CASSLSADTQETQYF. For the CDR3, the DNA is TGTGCCAGCTCGCTATCAGCGGATACTCAAGAGACCCAGTACTTC. The chain recombines TRBV18 with TRBJ2-5; TRBD2 is a possible D gene (5 bases). The CDR3 is 15 residues long. Germline CDR1 and CDR2: KGHSH and LQKENI. V was pared by 6 bases and J by 2 bases, with 16 bases between. Full variable domain (outside the CDR3, taken from reference TRBV18 and TRBJ2-5): NAGVMQNPRHLVRRRGQEARLRCSPMKGHSHVYWYRQLPEEGLKFMVYLQKENIIDESGMPKERFSAEFPKEGPSILRIQQVVRGDSAAYFCASSLSADTQETQYFGPGTRLLVL.

The chain is built from TRBV28 and TRBJ1-5, with TRBD1 as a possible D gene (6 bases). Germline V gene sequence: CDR1 MDHEN, CDR2 SYDVKM. Trimming removed 5 bases from V and 4 bases from J, with 15 bases in between. CDR3 length: 15 residues. DNA for the CDR3: TGTGCCAGCAGTACCCAAGGGGGTACTAATCAGCCCCAGCATTTT. Residues: CASSTQGGTNQPQHF.

The rearrangement joins TRBV7-8 to TRBJ1-5; a possible D gene is TRBD1 (5 bases). The germline gives CDR1 SGHVS, CDR2 FQNEAQ. The CDR3 spans 16 residues. Trimming took 6 bases from V and 6 from J, leaving 21 bases between them. The CDR3: CASSSSIWGGGQPQHF. The CDR3 DNA sequence: TGTGCCAGCAGTTCCTCCATTTGGGGGGGTGGTCAGCCCCAGCATTTT. Combining the CDR3 with reference TRBV7-8 and TRBJ1-5 gives the whole variable domain GAGVSQSPRYKVAKRGQDVALRCDPISGHVSLFWYQQALGQGPEFLTYFQNEAQLDKSGLPSDRFFAERPEGSVSTLKIQRTQQEDSAVYLCASSSSIWGGGQPQHFGDGTRLSIL.

The V gene is TRBV5-1, the J gene TRBJ1-6; D may be TRBD1 (5 bases). V was shortened by 4 bases and J by 8 bases, with 13 bases between the two germline ends. The CDR3 has 14 residues. Germline CDR1 and CDR2: SGHRS and YFSETQ. This CDR3 is CASSDGDSHSPLHF. Written as DNA, the CDR3 is TGCGCCAGCAGCGACGGAGACAGCCATTCACCCCTCCACTTT.

The V and J genes are TRBV5-1 and TRBJ2-1; the match to TRBD2 covers 8 bases. Trimming at V came to 7 bases and at J to 1 base, leaving 10 bases not matched to a gene. The CDR3 length is 16 residues. Germline CDR1 and CDR2: SGHRS and YFSETQ. The CDR3 bases are TGCGCCAGCGGAAGGGCCGGGGGGGCATCCTACAATGAGCAGTTCTTC. Translating gives CASGRAGGASYNEQFF.

This chain links TRBV27 with TRBJ1-1, with D perhaps matching TRBD1 (5 bases). The ends were cut back, 5 bases at V and 0 bases at J, with 10 bases in the middle. Germline V gene sequence: CDR1 MNHEY, CDR2 SMNVEV (reference sequence). This CDR3 is built from 14 residues. The CDR3 is CASSIKQVNTEAFF. The CDR3 DNA is TGTGCCAGCAGTATCAAACAGGTGAACACTGAAGCTTTCTTT.

The rearrangement uses TRBV10-3 and TRBJ2-7, with D possibly matching TRBD1 (5 bases). The CDR3 has 14 residues. Germline V gene lookup returns CDR1 ENHRY and CDR2 SYGVKD. The V and J ends lost 2 bases and 1 base respectively, with 9 bases between them. As DNA, the CDR3 is TGTGCCATCAGTGAGCTGCGGACATCCTACGAGCAGTACTTC. Translated, it gives CAISELRTSYEQYF.

This chain links TRBV5-8 with TRBJ1-3, with 8 bases matching TRBD1. Germline V CDR1 and CDR2: SGHTS, YDEGEE. The ends lost 5 bases at V and 2 bases at J; junction bases unmatched: 6. The CDR3 runs to 15 residues. This chain's CDR3 is CASRWDRTAGNTIYF. The CDR3 region has the DNA TGTGCCAGCAGATGGGACAGGACCGCTGGAAACACCATATATTTT.

The table lists this clone with many counts. The chain recombines TRBV20-1 with TRBJ1-1, with D possibly being TRBD1 (5 bases). The CDR3 consists of 11 residues. V lost 3 bases, J lost 8 bases, and 10 bases lay in between. CDR1 is DFQATT and CDR2 is SNEGSKA in the germline V gene (reference sequence). For the CDR3, the DNA is TGCAGTGCTAGTCAAGACAGAGAAGCTTTCTTT. Translation gives CSASQDREAFF.